These T cell receptor beta chains were read from a single sample in a study of beta chain features in type 1 diabetes. TCRdb keeps only in-frame clones here, not all; method: immunoSEQ multiplex PCR. The top ten clones hold approximately 0.015% of a sample with around 350,000 clones, around 13% of them seen once. Sequencing used naive CD4+ T cells from blood. All receptors derive from a man aged 18 to 30 in good health. Both conserved end residues are part of each CDR3. Fields, in order: V gene, J gene, D gene, clone size, CDR3 DNA, CDR3 protein. The D gene is left open where the match is weak. Only part of the rows carry a size: once, few, many, or a class if the clone is expanded.

TRBV4-3,TRBJ2-7,TRBD2,.,TGCGCCAGCAGCCAGTCCCTTAGCGGGGGACTGTACGAGCAGTACTTC,CASSQSLSGGLYEQYF
TRBV28,TRBJ2-7,.,few,TGTGCCAGCAGTCCTTTCCCCCCGGTTACCTACGAGCAGTACTTC,CASSPFPPVTYEQYF
TRBV11-2,TRBJ2-1,TRBD2,.,TGTGCCAGCAGCTTAGTCAGCGGGAGATCCAATGAGCAGTTCTTC,CASSLVSGRSNEQFF
TRBV14,TRBJ2-4,.,many,TGTGCCAGCAGCCAGGGAGACTCGTCCAACATTCAGTACTTC,CASSQGDSSNIQYF
TRBV5-4,TRBJ1-1,TRBD1,.,TGTGCCAGCACCAGAGGGACAGCCACCGGGAACACTGAAGCTTTCTTT,CASTRGTATGNTEAFF
TRBV10-3,TRBJ2-1,.,few,TGTGCCATCAGTGAGAACGACTACACCAATGAGCAGTTCTTC,CAISENDYTNEQFF
TRBV29-1,TRBJ1-4,.,.,TGCAGCGTTGCGTGGACAGCTAATGAAAAACTGTTTTTT,CSVAWTANEKLFF
TRBV2,TRBJ2-7,TRBD2,.,TGTGCCAGCAGCCGACCTAGCGGGGGGCGTCCCTACGAGCAGTACTTC,CASSRPSGGRPYEQYF
TRBV28,TRBJ2-1,TRBD2,few,TGTGCCAGCAGTCCCTACCCCACTAGCGGGAGGGCCTATGAGCAGTTCTTC,CASSPYPTSGRAYEQFF
TRBV9,TRBJ2-1,TRBD2,few,TGTGCCAGCAGCGTAGGGGCTAGCGGCAACAATGAGCAGTTCTTC,CASSVGASGNNEQFF
TRBV2,TRBJ2-5,.,few,TGTGCCAGCAGTGTCCCGGTACAAGAGACCCAGTACTTC,CASSVPVQETQYF
TRBV4-2,TRBJ1-5,TRBD1,.,TGTGCCAGCAGCCAATTCGGACAGGGTAATCAGCCCCAGCATTTT,CASSQFGQGNQPQHF
TRBV5-1,TRBJ2-5,TRBD2,.,TGCGCCAGCAGCTTGGTACTAGCGGGGGACCCCCAAGAGACCCAGTACTTC,CASSLVLAGDPQETQYF
TRBV6-1,TRBJ2-7,.,.,TGTGCCAGCGATGCGGCAGCCTACGAGCAGTACTTC,CASDAAAYEQYF
TRBV28,TRBJ2-3,.,few,TGTGCCAGCAGTCCCCCGGGTGTCGATACGCAGTATTTT,CASSPPGVDTQYF
TRBV11-2,TRBJ1-6,.,.,TGTGCCAGCAGCTCGCCCCGACAGAAATCCCTCCACTTT,CASSSPRQKSLHF
TRBV19,TRBJ2-3,TRBD2,.,TGTGCCAGTAGTATAGTTGCCGCGGGACTAGCGGGAGTCGCAGATACGCAGTATTTT,CASSIVAAGLAGVADTQYF
TRBV28,TRBJ2-2,.,.,TGTGCCAGCCGGGGTGCCACCGGGGAGCTGTTTTTT,CASRGATGELFF
TRBV5-1,TRBJ2-2,TRBD1,few,TGCGCCAGCAGCTGGGGACAGTCAAACACCGGGGAGCTGTTTTTT,CASSWGQSNTGELFF
TRBV7-2,TRBJ2-5,TRBD2,.,TGTGCCAAGAGACTAGCGGGAGCAGGAGAGACCCAGTACTTC,CAKRLAGAGETQYF
TRBV28,TRBJ1-4,TRBD1,few,TGTGCCAGCAGTCTCGGGACAGTAACCGAAAAACTGTTTTTT,CASSLGTVTEKLFF
TRBV4-1,TRBJ2-7,TRBD2,few,TGCGCCAGCAGCCAAGATGGGACTAGCGGGAACTGGAGGGAGCAGTACTTC,CASSQDGTSGNWREQYF